This TCR beta chain stems from a study of T cell responses to AZD1222 COVID-19 vaccine. This CDR3 spans 13 amino acids. V was trimmed by 0 bases and J by 8 bases, leaving 8 bases between them. Per germline, CDR1 LGHNT and CDR2 FRNRAP. Of note for this clone: Antigen specificity is unknown.

Whole-study findings and limits: Donors were mostly white British, more females; clonal diversity possibly underestimated.

The data were produced by immunoSEQ multiplex PCR, yet TCRdb's version contains in-frame clones alone and is incomplete. This sample has about 160,000 clones; about 92% occur once, and the top ten carry about 1%. The TCR comes from an adult who received the AZD1222 COVID-19 vaccine. V is TRBV12-5 and J is TRBJ2-1; D tentatively reads TRBD1 or TRBD2 (5 bases each). The material sequenced was peripheral blood, taken 28 days after the second AZD1222 dose. CDR3 in DNA: TGTGCTAGTGGTTTGGTCCTGGGGGATGAGCAGTTCTTC. It yields the protein CASGLVLGDEQFF.